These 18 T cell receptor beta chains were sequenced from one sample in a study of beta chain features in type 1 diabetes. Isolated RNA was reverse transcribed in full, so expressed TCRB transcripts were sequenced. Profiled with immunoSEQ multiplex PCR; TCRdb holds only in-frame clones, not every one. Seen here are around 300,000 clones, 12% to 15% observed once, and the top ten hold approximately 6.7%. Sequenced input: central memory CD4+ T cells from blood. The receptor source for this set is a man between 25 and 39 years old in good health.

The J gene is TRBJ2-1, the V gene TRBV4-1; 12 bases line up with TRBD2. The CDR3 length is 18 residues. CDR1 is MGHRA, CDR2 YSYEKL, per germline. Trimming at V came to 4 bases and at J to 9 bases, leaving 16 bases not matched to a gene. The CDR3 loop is CASSPSIGASGRAGEQFF. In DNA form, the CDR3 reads TGCGCCAGCAGCCCGTCGATTGGGGCTAGCGGGAGGGCAGGTGAGCAGTTCTTC.

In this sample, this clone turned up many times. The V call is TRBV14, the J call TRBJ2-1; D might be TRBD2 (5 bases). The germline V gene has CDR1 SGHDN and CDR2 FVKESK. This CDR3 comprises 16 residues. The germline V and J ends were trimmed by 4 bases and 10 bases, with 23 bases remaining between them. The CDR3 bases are TGTGCCAGCAGCCGCCATTCGTTTTGGGCAGGCGGGGAGCAGTTCTTC. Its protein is CASSRHSFWAGGEQFF. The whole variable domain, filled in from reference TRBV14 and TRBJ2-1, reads EAGVTQFPSHSVIEKGQTVTLRCDPISGHDNLYWYRRVMGKEIKFLLHFVKESKQDESGMPNNRFLAERTGGTYSTLKVQPAELEDSGVYFCASSRHSFWAGGEQFFGPGTRLTVL.

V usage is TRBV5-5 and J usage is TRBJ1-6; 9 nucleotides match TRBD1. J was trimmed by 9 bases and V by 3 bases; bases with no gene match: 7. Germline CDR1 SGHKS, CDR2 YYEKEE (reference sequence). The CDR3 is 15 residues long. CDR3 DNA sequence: TGTGCCAGCAGCTCTGGGACAGGGATTGGTTCACCCCTCCACTTT. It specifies CASSSGTGIGSPLHF.

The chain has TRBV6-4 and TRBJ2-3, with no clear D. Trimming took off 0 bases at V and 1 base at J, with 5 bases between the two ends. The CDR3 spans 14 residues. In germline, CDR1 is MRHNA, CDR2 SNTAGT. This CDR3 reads CASSDSGRTDTQYF. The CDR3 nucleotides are TGTGCCAGCAGTGACTCGGGCCGCACAGATACGCAGTATTTT.

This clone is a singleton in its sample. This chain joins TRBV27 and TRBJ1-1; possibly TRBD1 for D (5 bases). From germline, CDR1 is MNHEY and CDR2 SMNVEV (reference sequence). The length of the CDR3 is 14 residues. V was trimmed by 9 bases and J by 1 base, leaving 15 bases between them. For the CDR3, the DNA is TGTGCCAGTACTTCTAACGACAGGAACACTGAAGCTTTCTTT. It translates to CASTSNDRNTEAFF.

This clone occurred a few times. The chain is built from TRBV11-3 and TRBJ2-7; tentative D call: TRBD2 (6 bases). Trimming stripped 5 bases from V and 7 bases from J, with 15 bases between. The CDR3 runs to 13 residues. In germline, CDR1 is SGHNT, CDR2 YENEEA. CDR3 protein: CASSRGLFREQYF. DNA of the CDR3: TGTGCCAGCAGCAGGGGACTCTTTAGGGAGCAGTACTTC. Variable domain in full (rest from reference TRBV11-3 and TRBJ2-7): EAGVVQSPRYKIIEKKQPVAFWCNPISGHNTLYWYLQNLGQGPELLIRYENEEAVDDSQLPKDRFSAERLKGVDSTLKIQPAELGDSAVYLCASSRGLFREQYFGPGTRLTVT.

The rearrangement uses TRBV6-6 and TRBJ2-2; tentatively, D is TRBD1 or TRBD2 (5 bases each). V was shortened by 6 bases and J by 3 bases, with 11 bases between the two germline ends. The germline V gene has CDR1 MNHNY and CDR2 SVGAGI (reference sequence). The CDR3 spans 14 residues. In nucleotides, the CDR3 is TGTGCCAGCAGCCGGGGCACCCACACCGGGGAGCTGTTTTTT. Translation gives CASSRGTHTGELFF.

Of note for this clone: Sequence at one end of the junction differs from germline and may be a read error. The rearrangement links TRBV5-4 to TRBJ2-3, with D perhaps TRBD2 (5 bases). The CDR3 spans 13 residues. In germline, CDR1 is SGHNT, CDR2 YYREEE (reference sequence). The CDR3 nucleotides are TGTGCCAGCAGCCGGGCTAGCACAGACACGCAGTATTTT. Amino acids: CASSRASTDTQYF. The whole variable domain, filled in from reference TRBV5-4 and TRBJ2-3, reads ETGVTQSPTHLIKTRGQQVTLRCSSQSGHNTVSWYQQALGQGPQFIFQYYREEENGRGNFPPRFSGLQFPNYSSELNVNALELDDSALYLCASSRASTDTQYFGPGTRLTVL.

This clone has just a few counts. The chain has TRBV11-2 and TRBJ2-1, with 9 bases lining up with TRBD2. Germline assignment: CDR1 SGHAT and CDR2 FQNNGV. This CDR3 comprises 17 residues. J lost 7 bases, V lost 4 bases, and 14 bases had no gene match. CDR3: CASSSDLLAGNWNEQFF. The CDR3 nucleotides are TGTGCCAGCAGCTCCGACCTTCTAGCGGGAAATTGGAATGAGCAGTTCTTC.

CDR3: CAPGPRSYNEQFF. CDR3 DNA: TGTGCCCCAGGGCCTCGTTCATACAATGAGCAGTTCTTC. This rearrangement joins TRBV19 to TRBJ2-1; TRBD1 is a possible D gene (5 bases). CDR3 length: 13 amino acids. Germline loops: CDR1 LNHDA, CDR2 SQIVND (reference sequence). With 11 bases removed from V and 4 bases from J, the gap between germline ends came to 15 bases.

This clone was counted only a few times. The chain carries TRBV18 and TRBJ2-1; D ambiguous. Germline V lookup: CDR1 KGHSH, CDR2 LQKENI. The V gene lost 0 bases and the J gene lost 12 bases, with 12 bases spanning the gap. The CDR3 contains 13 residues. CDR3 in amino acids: CASSPPLVVGQFF. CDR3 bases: TGTGCCAGCTCACCACCGCTTGTAGTGGGGCAGTTCTTC.

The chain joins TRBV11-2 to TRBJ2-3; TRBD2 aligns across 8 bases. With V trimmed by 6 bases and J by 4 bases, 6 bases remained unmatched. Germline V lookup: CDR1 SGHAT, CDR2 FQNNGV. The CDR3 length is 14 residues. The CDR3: CASREALAADTQYF. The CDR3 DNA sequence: TGTGCCAGCAGGGAGGCACTAGCGGCAGATACGCAGTATTTT.

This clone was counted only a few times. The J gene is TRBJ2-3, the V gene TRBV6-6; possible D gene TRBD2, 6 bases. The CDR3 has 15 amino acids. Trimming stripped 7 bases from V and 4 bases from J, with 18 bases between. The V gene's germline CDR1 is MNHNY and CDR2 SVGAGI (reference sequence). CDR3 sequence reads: CASTERSTGADTQYF. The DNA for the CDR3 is TGTGCCAGCACCGAGAGGTCCACGGGAGCAGATACGCAGTATTTT.

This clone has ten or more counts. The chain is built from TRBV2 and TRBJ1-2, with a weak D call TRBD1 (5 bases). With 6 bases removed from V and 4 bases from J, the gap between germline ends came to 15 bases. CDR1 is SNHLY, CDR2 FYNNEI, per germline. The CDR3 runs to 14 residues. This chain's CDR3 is CASSGTQGIYGYTF. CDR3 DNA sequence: TGTGCCAGCAGCGGAACGCAGGGAATCTATGGCTACACCTTC. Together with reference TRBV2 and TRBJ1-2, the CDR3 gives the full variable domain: EPEVTQTPSHQVTQMGQEVILRCVPISNHLYFYWYRQILGQKVEFLVSFYNNEISEKSEIFDDQFSVERPDGSNFTLKIRSTKLEDSAMYFCASSGTQGIYGYTFGSGTRLTVV.

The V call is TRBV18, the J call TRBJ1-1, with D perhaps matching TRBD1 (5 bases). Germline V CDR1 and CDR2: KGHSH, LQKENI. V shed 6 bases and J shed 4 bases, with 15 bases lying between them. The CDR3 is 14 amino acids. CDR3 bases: TGTGCCAGCTCCCGCAGAGGGGACCCCACTGAAGCTTTCTTT. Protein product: CASSRRGDPTEAFF.

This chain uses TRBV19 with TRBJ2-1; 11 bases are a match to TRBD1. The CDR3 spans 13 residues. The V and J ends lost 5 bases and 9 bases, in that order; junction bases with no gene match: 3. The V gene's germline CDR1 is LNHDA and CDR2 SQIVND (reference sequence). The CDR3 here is CASSWDRGGEQFF. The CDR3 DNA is TGTGCCAGTAGTTGGGACAGGGGGGGTGAGCAGTTCTTC.

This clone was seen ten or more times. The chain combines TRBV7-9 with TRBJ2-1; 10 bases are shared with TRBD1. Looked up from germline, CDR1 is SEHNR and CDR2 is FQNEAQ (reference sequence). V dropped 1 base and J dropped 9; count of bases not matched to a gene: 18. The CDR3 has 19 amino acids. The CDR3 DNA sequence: TGTGCCAGCAGCTTAGTAGGGACAGGGGCGGAAGGGCGAGCGACTGAGCAGTTCTTC. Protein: CASSLVGTGAEGRATEQFF.

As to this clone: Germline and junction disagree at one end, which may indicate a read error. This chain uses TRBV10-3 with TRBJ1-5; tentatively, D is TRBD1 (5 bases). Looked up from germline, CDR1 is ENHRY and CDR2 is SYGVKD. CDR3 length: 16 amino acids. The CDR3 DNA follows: TGTGCCAGCAGTGAATTAGGGAAGGGGAGACTCTCGCCCCAGCATTTT. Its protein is CASSELGKGRLSPQHF.